This T cell receptor beta chain derives from a study of cytomegalovirus exposure and HLA in healthy donors. The PCR made use of 60 Vbeta and 13 Jbeta primers. Some clones are missing from TCRdb's copy, which holds only in-frame ones; the method was immunoSEQ multiplex PCR. The sample has 150,000 to 200,000 clones; about 70% are singletons. The sequenced material came from PBMCs. The clonotype was recovered from a woman under 40 in good health and CMV-seronegative.

CDR3 nucleotides: TGTGCCAGCAGCTTAGATTGGAGCGAGCAGTACTTC. Amino acids: CASSLDWSEQYF. The V gene is TRBV7-2, the J gene TRBJ2-7; D call uncertain. The CDR3 contains 12 residues. Between the trimmed V and J ends, which lost 1 base and 6 bases, there was a span of 7 bases. Per germline, CDR1 SGHTA and CDR2 FQGNSA.